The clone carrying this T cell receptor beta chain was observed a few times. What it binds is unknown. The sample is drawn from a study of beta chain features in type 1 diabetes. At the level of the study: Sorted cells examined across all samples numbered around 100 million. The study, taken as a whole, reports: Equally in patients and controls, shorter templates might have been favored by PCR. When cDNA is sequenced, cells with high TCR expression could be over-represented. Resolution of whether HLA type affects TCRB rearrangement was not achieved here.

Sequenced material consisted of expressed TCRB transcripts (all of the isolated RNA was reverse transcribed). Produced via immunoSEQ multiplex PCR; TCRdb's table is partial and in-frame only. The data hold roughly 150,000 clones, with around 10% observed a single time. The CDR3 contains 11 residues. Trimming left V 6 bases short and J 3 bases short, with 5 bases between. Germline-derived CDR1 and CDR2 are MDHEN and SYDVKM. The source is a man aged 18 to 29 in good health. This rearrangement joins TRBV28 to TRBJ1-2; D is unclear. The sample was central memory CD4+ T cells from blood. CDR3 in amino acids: CASRDYYGYTF. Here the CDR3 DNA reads TGTGCCAGCAGAGACTACTATGGCTACACCTTC.